This T cell receptor (beta chain) came from a study of cytomegalovirus exposure and HLA in healthy donors. With regard to this clone: Its antigen remains unidentified.

Primers for the PCR totalled 60 Vbeta and 13 Jbeta. Some clones are missing from TCRdb's copy, which holds only in-frame ones; the method was immunoSEQ multiplex PCR. The table has about 190,000 clones, roughly 77% seen once; the top ten hold 4.5% to 5.5%. This CDR3 is built from 14 residues. Germline CDR1 GTSNPN, CDR2 SVGIG (reference sequence). J gave up 0 bases and V 6 bases, and 3 bases lay outside the gene matches. Points from the study as a whole: As a later analysis revealed, the rate of TCR association differed by HLA locus, with DRB1 most and HLA-C fewest. Presence/absence analyses supposed approximately even sequencing depth among donors. In an earlier analysis, productive rearrangement rates for most beta V segments clustered near 87% or 30%. Associated with cytomegalovirus, according to the listing, were around 160 TCR beta chains.

The clonotype comes from a man aged 30-40 years in good health and CMV-seropositive. The chain joins TRBV30 to TRBJ2-2; 8 bases line up with TRBD2. Sequencing input: PBMCs. CDR3 nucleotides: TGTGCCTGCAAGGGACTAGCGAACACCGGGGAGCTGTTTTTT. As protein: CACKGLANTGELFF.